The entry below describes one TCR beta chain. The data belong to a study of blood T cell repertoires in COVID-19. Study-level information: PBMCs, B-cell-depleted T cells, or T cells provided the cDNA or gDNA that made up the material.

V gave up 4 bases and J gave up 1 base; unmatched junction bases: 10. This CDR3 contains 18 residues. Germline V gene sequence: CDR1 SGHAT, CDR2 FQNNGV. In the authors' workflow: How many nucleated cells were present was estimated from reference gene primer amplification. Assay: immunoSEQ multiplex PCR; the TCRdb copy retains only in-frame clones and omits some. V and J calls and clone size are those listed in that table; D and trimming were worked out from the DNA. The sample carries about 40,000 clones, about four fifths recorded once. The sequenced sample consisted of peripheral blood. The sequence derives from a woman aged 60-70 years with acute or convalescent COVID-19. The chain links TRBV11-2 to TRBJ2-6, with 7 nucleotides matching TRBD1. The chain's CDR3 is CASSSYRDRFSGANVLTF. CDR3 nucleotides: TGTGCCAGCAGCTCCTACCGGGACAGATTTTCTGGGGCCAACGTCCTGACTTTC.